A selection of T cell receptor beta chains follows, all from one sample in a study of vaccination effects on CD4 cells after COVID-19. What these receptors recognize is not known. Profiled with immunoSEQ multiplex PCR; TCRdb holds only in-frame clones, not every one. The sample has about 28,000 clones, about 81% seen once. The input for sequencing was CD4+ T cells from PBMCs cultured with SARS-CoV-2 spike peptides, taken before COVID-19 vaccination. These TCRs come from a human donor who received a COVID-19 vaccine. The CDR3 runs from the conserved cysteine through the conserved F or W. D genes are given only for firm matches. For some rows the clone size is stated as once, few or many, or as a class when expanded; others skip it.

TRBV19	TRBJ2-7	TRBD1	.	TGTGCCAGTGGTGGACAGGGGTACTACGAGCAGTACTTC	CASGGQGYYEQYF
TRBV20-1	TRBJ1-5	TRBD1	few	TGCAGTGCTAGTCAGACAGGGCGCGGCAATCAGCCCCAGCATTTT	CSASQTGRGNQPQHF
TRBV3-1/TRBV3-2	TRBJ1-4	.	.	TGTGCCAGCAGCCAGGGACCTCCGTCCGGCGTGAGGAAAAAACTGTTTTTT	CASSQGPPSGVRKKLFF
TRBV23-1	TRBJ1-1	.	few	TGCGCCAGCAGTCAATTCGGGAAGGTTGGTGAAGCTTTCTTT	CASSQFGKVGEAFF
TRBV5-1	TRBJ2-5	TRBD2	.	TGCGCCAGCAGATCTAGCGGGGGTCGGGAGACCCAGTACTTC	CASRSSGGRETQYF
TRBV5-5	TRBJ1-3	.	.	TGTGCCAGCAGCCTAAGGACGGATATCTCTGGAAACACCATATATTTT	CASSLRTDISGNTIYF
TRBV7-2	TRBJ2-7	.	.	TGTGCCAGCAGCGAAAGGGGGGGGGCGAGCTCCTACGAGCAGTACTTC	CASSERGGASSYEQYF
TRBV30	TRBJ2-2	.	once	TGTGCCTGGAGTGGGAAAATGACAGTGAACACCGGGGAGCTGTTTTTT	CAWSGKMTVNTGELFF
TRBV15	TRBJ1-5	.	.	TGTGCCACCAGCAGGGGGGGACGGGATAATCAGCCCCAGCATTTT	CATSRGGRDNQPQHF
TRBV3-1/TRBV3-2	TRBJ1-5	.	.	TGTGCCAGCAGCCAAGATCCGGGGGTACAACCCCAGCATTTT	CASSQDPGVQPQHF
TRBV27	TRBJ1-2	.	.	TGTGCCAGCAGCTCAATTTTTAACATGGGGTACTATGGCTACACCTTC	CASSSIFNMGYYGYTF
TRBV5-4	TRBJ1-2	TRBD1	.	TGTGCCAGCAGCTTGTCGGGGACAGGAATATATGGCTACACCTTC	CASSLSGTGIYGYTF
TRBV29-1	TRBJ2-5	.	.	TGCAGCGTTGAAAAGCTTGGGTCACCCTTAAAAGAGACCCAGTACTTC	CSVEKLGSPLKETQYF
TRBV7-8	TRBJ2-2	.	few	TGTGCCAGCAGCCGGGACCCGAGGACCGGGGAGCTGTTTTTT	CASSRDPRTGELFF
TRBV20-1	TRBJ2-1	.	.	TGCAGTGCTAGTGACGGGGGAGCGAGCTCCTACAATGAGCAGTTCTTC	CSASDGGASSYNEQFF
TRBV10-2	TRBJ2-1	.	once	TGCGCCAGCAGGTGGGCGGGAAGCTCCTACAATGAGCAGTTCTTC	CASRWAGSSYNEQFF
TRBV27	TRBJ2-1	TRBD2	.	TGTGCCAGCAGACAAAGACTAGCCCTTGAGCAGTTCTTC	CASRQRLALEQFF
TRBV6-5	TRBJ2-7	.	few	TGTGCCAGCAGTTACGTCCTGGACTCCTACGAGCAGTACTTC	CASSYVLDSYEQYF
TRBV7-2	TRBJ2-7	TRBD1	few	TGTGCCAGCAGCTTATCCACGGGACAGGGCTACGAGCAGTACTTC	CASSLSTGQGYEQYF
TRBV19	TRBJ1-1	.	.	TGTGCCAGTAGTACACTCCTACAGGCTAACACTGAAGCTTTCTTT	CASSTLLQANTEAFF
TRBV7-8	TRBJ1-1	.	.	TGTGCCAGCAGCACGGACGGGAACACTGAAGCTTTCTTT	CASSTDGNTEAFF
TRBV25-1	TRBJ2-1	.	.	TGTGCCAGCAGCGACTACAATGAGCAGTTCTTC	CASSDYNEQFF
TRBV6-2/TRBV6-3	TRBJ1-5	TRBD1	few	TGTGCCAGCAGCCTCCGGGACAGGGGGCGCAGGCAGCCCCAGCATTTT	CASSLRDRGRRQPQHF
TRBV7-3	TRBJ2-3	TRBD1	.	TGTGCCAGCAGCTCCGGGACAGGGACAGATACGCAGTATTTT	CASSSGTGTDTQYF
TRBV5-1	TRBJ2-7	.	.	TGCGCCAGCAGCTTGCAGGGCTACGAGCAGTACTTC	CASSLQGYEQYF
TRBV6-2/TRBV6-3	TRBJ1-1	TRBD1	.	TGTGCCAGCAACCCATCGGGTGTGGGACAGGGGGGCACTGAAGCTTTCTTT	CASNPSGVGQGGTEAFF
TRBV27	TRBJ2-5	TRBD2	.	TGTGCCAGCAGTTTATCGATCGGGGGGCAAGAGACCCAGTACTTC	CASSLSIGGQETQYF
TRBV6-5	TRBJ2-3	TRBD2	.	TGTGCCAGCAGTTACTGGGGGGGTACGCAGTATTTT	CASSYWGGTQYF
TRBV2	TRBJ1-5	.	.	TGTGCCAGCAACCAGGACTTGGTTTATCAGCCCCAGCATTTT	CASNQDLVYQPQHF
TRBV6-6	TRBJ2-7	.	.	TGTGCCAGCGCGGACGGGTCCTCCTACGAGCAGTACTTC	CASADGSSYEQYF
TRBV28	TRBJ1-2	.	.	TGTGCCACCCTTTTGGGGGGAGGCTACACCTTC	CATLLGGGYTF
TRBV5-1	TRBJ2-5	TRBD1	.	TGCGCCAGCAGCTTGGAGGGACAGGGGGGGGAGACCCAGTACTTC	CASSLEGQGGETQYF
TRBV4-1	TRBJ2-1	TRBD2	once	TGCGCCAGCGAGCGGTCTAGCGGGATGAATGAGCAGTTCTTC	CASERSSGMNEQFF
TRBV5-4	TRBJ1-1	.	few	TGTGCCAGCAGCTGGCAGGGAGTTACTGAAGCTTTCTTT	CASSWQGVTEAFF
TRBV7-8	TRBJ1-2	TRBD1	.	TGTGCCAGCAGCCCCGACAGGGCTGGCTACACCTTC	CASSPDRAGYTF
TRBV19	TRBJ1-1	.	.	TGTGCCAGTAGTAGCTTTGGGGGGGCGGGTACTGAAGCTTTCTTT	CASSSFGGAGTEAFF
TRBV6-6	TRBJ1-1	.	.	TGTGCCAGCAGGTCTATGGACGGATTGAACACTGAAGCTTTCTTT	CASRSMDGLNTEAFF
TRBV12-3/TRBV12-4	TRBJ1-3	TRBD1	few	TGTGCCAGCAGCCGACAGGGAGGCACCATATATTTT	CASSRQGGTIYF
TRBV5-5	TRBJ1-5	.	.	TGTGCCAGCAGCGCCCGGGGGGGGCGGCATCAGCCCCAGCATTTT	CASSARGGRHQPQHF
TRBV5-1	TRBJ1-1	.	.	TGCGCCAGCAGCCCTTCGCACGGGGCGGGGTCCGCAGCTTTCTTT	CASSPSHGAGSAAFF
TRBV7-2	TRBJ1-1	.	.	TGTGCCAGCAGCTTAGCCGGGCCGGCTTTCTTT	CASSLAGPAFF
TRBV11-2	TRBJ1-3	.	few	TGTGCCAGCAGCTTAGTTCGACCTTCTGGAAACACCATATATTTT	CASSLVRPSGNTIYF
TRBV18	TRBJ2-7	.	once	TGTGCCAGCTCACCAACCAGCTCCTACGAGCAGTACTTC	CASSPTSSYEQYF
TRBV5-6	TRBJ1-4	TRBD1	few	TGTGCCAGCAGCTTGGTGGGACAGGGGGCAACTAATGAAAAACTGTTTTTT	CASSLVGQGATNEKLFF
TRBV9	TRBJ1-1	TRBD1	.	TGTGCCAGCAGCTCAGATGGGGGCCGGACAGGGGATGCTGAAGCTTTCTTT	CASSSDGGRTGDAEAFF
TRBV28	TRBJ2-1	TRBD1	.	TGTGCCAGCAGTCCGGGACAGGGGCGGAATGAGCAGTTCTTC	CASSPGQGRNEQFF
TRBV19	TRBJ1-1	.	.	TGTGCCAGTAGTCGGTGGGATCCTCCGAACACTGAAGCTTTCTTT	CASSRWDPPNTEAFF
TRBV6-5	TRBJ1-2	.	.	TGTGCCAGCGCTGGCCAGGGAGGCTCCTATGGCTACACCTTC	CASAGQGGSYGYTF